These 28 T cell receptor beta chains were all obtained from the same sample, sequenced in a study of blood T cell repertoires in COVID-19. Profiled with immunoSEQ multiplex PCR; TCRdb holds only in-frame clones, not every one. The sample records hundreds of thousands of clones, 80% to 90% being singletons. Material for sequencing was PBMCs or T cells enriched from blood (not recorded which). These receptors all stem from a middle-aged man who had recovered from COVID-19.

The V call is TRBV6-5, the J call TRBJ1-2, with D possibly matching TRBD1 (5 bases). V shed 6 bases and J shed 0 bases, with 11 bases lying between them. Germline CDR1 and CDR2: MNHEY and SVGAGI. The CDR3 consists of 14 residues. The CDR3 DNA follows: TGTGCCAGCAGCGCAGGGATAGCTAACTATGGCTACACCTTC. It translates to CASSAGIANYGYTF.

This clone was observed once. The genes are TRBV30 and TRBJ1-2; no clear D. The ends were cut back, 5 bases at V and 2 bases at J, with 6 bases in the middle. CDR1 and CDR2 from the germline V gene are GTSNPN and SVGIG (reference sequence). CDR3 size: 11 residues. CDR3 loop: CAWQENYGYTF. The CDR3 nucleotides are TGTGCCTGGCAGGAAAACTATGGCTACACCTTC.

V is TRBV9 and J is TRBJ2-1; 9 bases line up with TRBD2. Germline assignment: CDR1 SGDLS and CDR2 YYNGEE. Trimming took 0 bases from V and 9 from J; bases not matched to a gene: 13. This CDR3 contains 17 residues. CDR3: CASSVGSGGWGDGEQFF. CDR3 DNA sequence: TGTGCCAGCAGCGTAGGTAGCGGGGGATGGGGCGATGGTGAGCAGTTCTTC.

J is TRBJ2-7 and V is TRBV4-3; 10 bases agree with TRBD2. The length of the CDR3 is 17 residues. The junction had 10 bases not matched to a gene; V was cut back by 3 bases and J by 2 bases. Per germline, CDR1 LGHNA and CDR2 YSLEER. As DNA, the CDR3 is TGCGCCAGCAGCCAGGCCTCGACTAGCGGGTTGGCCTACGAGCAGTACTTC. The encoded protein is CASSQASTSGLAYEQYF.

The V and J genes are TRBV7-8 and TRBJ1-6, with TRBD1 matching over 8 bases. The J segment lost 5 bases and the V segment lost 5 bases, leaving 5 bases of the junction unmatched. The CDR3 has 15 residues. CDR1 is SGHVS and CDR2 is FQNEAQ in the germline V gene. In DNA form, the CDR3 reads TGTGCCAGCAGCCCCGGACAGGGTAATAATTCACCCCTCCACTTT. Amino acids: CASSPGQGNNSPLHF. Complete variable domain (other parts from reference TRBV7-8 and TRBJ1-6): GAGVSQSPRYKVAKRGQDVALRCDPISGHVSLFWYQQALGQGPEFLTYFQNEAQLDKSGLPSDRFFAERPEGSVSTLKIQRTQQEDSAVYLCASSPGQGNNSPLHFGNGTRLTVT.

This clone was picked up many times. The chain employs TRBV6-5 and TRBJ1-1; tentative D call: TRBD1 (6 bases). Germline CDR1 is MNHEY and CDR2 is SVGAGI. The V gene lost 5 bases and the J gene lost 4 bases, with 14 bases spanning the gap. The CDR3 consists of 14 residues. The CDR3 protein is CASSPWGGLTEAFF. In DNA form, the CDR3 reads TGTGCCAGCAGTCCATGGGGGGGGCTCACTGAAGCTTTCTTT.

The chain has TRBV19 and TRBJ1-1; unclear D gene. The CDR3 spans 14 residues. Looked up from germline, CDR1 is LNHDA and CDR2 is SQIVND (reference sequence). With 1 base removed from V and 2 bases from J, the gap between germline ends came to 8 bases. CDR3 region: CASSIAAGNTEAFF. The CDR3 region has the DNA TGTGCCAGTAGTATAGCGGCGGGTAACACTGAAGCTTTCTTT.

The chain couples TRBV30 to TRBJ1-2; D possibly corresponds to TRBD1 (5 bases). The CDR3 spans 17 residues. CDR1 and CDR2 (germline): GTSNPN, SVGIG (reference sequence). The germline V and J ends were trimmed by 0 bases and 3 bases, with 20 bases remaining between them. The CDR3 bases are TGTGCCTGGAGTGTACTCTTTCGACGCAGGGAGGACTATGGCTACACCTTC. It is translated as CAWSVLFRRREDYGYTF.

The chain joins TRBV30 to TRBJ1-5; no clear D gene. CDR1 is GTSNPN and CDR2 is SVGIG in the germline V gene (reference sequence). The V gene lost 2 bases and the J gene lost 4 bases, with 21 bases spanning the gap. CDR3 length: 17 amino acids. The CDR3 protein is CAWSSETGSLSNQPQHF. CDR3 in DNA: TGTGCCTGGAGTTCAGAAACCGGGAGCCTTTCAAATCAGCCCCAGCATTTT.

This chain links TRBV21-1 with TRBJ2-7; the table's D gene call, TRBD1, was not cross checked with the DNA. TRBV21-1 is a pseudogene segment. This CDR3 comprises 17 residues. The CDR3 DNA follows: TGTGCCAGCAGCAAAGTAATTTCGAGACAGGGACAGTACGAGCAGTACTTC. Its translation is CASSKVISRQGQYEQYF.

The chain employs TRBV13 and TRBJ2-1; 10 bases are shared with TRBD2. The V and J ends lost 5 bases and 9 bases, in that order; junction bases with no gene match: 10. Germline CDR1 PRHDT, CDR2 FYEKMQ (reference sequence). The CDR3 runs 15 residues. This chain's CDR3 is CASSPSSGGQGEQFF. CDR3 in DNA: TGTGCCAGCAGCCCCAGTAGCGGGGGGCAGGGTGAGCAGTTCTTC.

J is TRBJ1-1 and V is TRBV3-1 (or the pseudogene TRBV3-2), with a weak D call TRBD1 (5 bases). The CDR3 has 13 amino acids. Germline V lookup: CDR1 LGHDT, CDR2 YNNKEL (reference sequence). The ends were cut back, 7 bases at V and 1 base at J, with 10 bases in the middle. The CDR3 region is CASTRTSNTEAFF. CDR3 DNA sequence: TGTGCCAGCACGCGGACATCGAACACTGAAGCTTTCTTT.

The chain joins TRBV7-6 to TRBJ2-3, with TRBD2 as a possible D gene (5 bases). This CDR3 is built from 15 residues. Trimming cost V 1 base and J 8 bases, with 16 bases left between them. The germline CDR1 and CDR2 sequences are SGHVS and FNYEAQ. The DNA for the CDR3 is TGTGCCAGCAGCTTAGAAGCGGCACAAGGAAGTACGCAGTATTTT. It specifies CASSLEAAQGSTQYF.

The chain has TRBV18 and TRBJ2-7; D perhaps matches TRBD2 (6 bases). The germline V and J ends were trimmed by 8 bases and 6 bases, with 17 bases remaining between them. This CDR3 is built from 13 residues. CDR1 and CDR2 from the germline V gene are KGHSH and LQKENI. CDR3 sequence (DNA): TGTGCCAGCCACCAGGGAGGTGCAGGCGAGCAGTACTTC. It encodes CASHQGGAGEQYF.

The V gene is TRBV7-9, the J gene TRBJ2-1; weak D call: TRBD2 (5 bases). Germline V lookup: CDR1 SEHNR, CDR2 FQNEAQ (reference sequence). Trimming removed 4 bases at V and 10 bases at J, with 8 bases between. The CDR3 is 11 amino acids. The CDR3 spells CASSSLEEQFF. The CDR3 region has the DNA TGTGCCAGCAGCTCACTAGAAGAGCAGTTCTTC.

The chain has TRBV9 and TRBJ1-4; 8 positions agree with TRBD1. The CDR3 spans 15 residues. Unmatched junction bases numbered 6, after V lost 0 bases and J lost 8 bases. Germline V CDR1 and CDR2: SGDLS, YYNGEE. CDR3 region: CASSVGGTGSEKLFF. CDR3 DNA: TGTGCCAGCAGCGTAGGCGGGACAGGTAGCGAAAAACTGTTTTTT.

The chain has TRBV19 and TRBJ2-7; tentative D call: TRBD2 (5 bases). The germline gives CDR1 LNHDA, CDR2 SQIVND (reference sequence). V lost 5 bases to trimming and J lost 2 bases, with 25 bases between them. This CDR3 contains 18 residues. CDR3 loop: CASSSAGSGGGLAYEQYF. In DNA, the CDR3 is TGTGCCAGTAGTTCCGCAGGCTCAGGCGGAGGCCTAGCCTACGAGCAGTACTTC.

This chain joins TRBV29-1 and TRBJ1-1, with D hard to call. Germline loops: CDR1 SQVTM, CDR2 ANQGSEA. V gave up 3 bases and J gave up 1 base, with 15 bases separating them. The CDR3 is 15 residues long. CDR3 DNA sequence: TGCAGCGTTGACCTAACAGAGGCGGGGAACACTGAAGCTTTCTTT. This translates into CSVDLTEAGNTEAFF. Complete variable domain (other parts from reference TRBV29-1 and TRBJ1-1): SAVISQKPSRDICQRGTSLTIQCQVDSQVTMMFWYRQQPGQSLTLIATANQGSEATYESGFVIDKFPISRPNLTFSTLTVSNMSPEDSSIYLCSVDLTEAGNTEAFFGQGTRLTVV.

The gene calls are TRBV10-3 and TRBJ2-7, with D uncertain. The CDR3 consists of 14 residues. The V gene lost 0 bases and the J gene lost 5 bases, with 11 bases spanning the gap. Germline values: CDR1 ENHRY, CDR2 SYGVKD. This chain's CDR3 is CAISESASRDEQYF. CDR3 DNA: TGTGCCATCAGTGAGTCAGCCAGTCGGGACGAGCAGTACTTC.

The rearrangement links TRBV2 to TRBJ2-1; D possibly corresponds to TRBD2 (5 bases). V was clipped by 2 bases and J by 0 bases, with 14 bases between them. The germline gives CDR1 SNHLY, CDR2 FYNNEI. The CDR3 totals 17 residues. In DNA, the CDR3 is TGTGCCAGCAGTGAATTTTCGGACTCTATCTCCTACAATGAGCAGTTCTTC. It codes for CASSEFSDSISYNEQFF.

The rearrangement uses TRBV5-1 and TRBJ2-1; 8 bases agree with TRBD1. The CDR3 has 16 residues. The germline V gene encodes CDR1 SGHRS and CDR2 YFSETQ. The J segment lost 5 bases and the V segment lost 0 bases, leaving 7 bases of the junction unmatched. In DNA form, the CDR3 reads TGCGCCAGCAGCTTGGCCCCGGGACAGGTGAACAATGAGCAGTTCTTC. It specifies CASSLAPGQVNNEQFF.

Worth noting for this clone: The sample has other DNA sequences that encode this CDR3 too. V gene TRBV5-1 combines with J gene TRBJ1-3; possible D gene TRBD1, 6 bases. Trimming shortened V by 2 bases and J by 0 bases, and 6 bases separated the two germline ends. The CDR3 sequence is 14 residues long. CDR1 is SGHRS, CDR2 YFSETQ, per germline. The CDR3 sequence is CASSLGGSGNTIYF. CDR3 bases: TGCGCCAGCAGCTTAGGGGGCTCTGGAAACACCATATATTTT.

The sample holds a few counts of this clone. This chain connects TRBV2 to TRBJ1-2; possibly TRBD1 for D (5 bases). The CDR3 is made up of 14 amino acids. V lost 8 bases and J lost 8, with 21 bases in between. CDR1 SNHLY and CDR2 FYNNEI come from the germline V gene. The CDR3 nucleotides read TGTGCCAGCTGGACCGGGGGAGTACGGGCCGGCTACACCTTC. Its protein is CASWTGGVRAGYTF. Together with reference TRBV2 and TRBJ1-2, the CDR3 gives the full variable domain: EPEVTQTPSHQVTQMGQEVILRCVPISNHLYFYWYRQILGQKVEFLVSFYNNEISEKSEIFDDQFSVERPDGSNFTLKIRSTKLEDSAMYFCASWTGGVRAGYTFGSGTRLTVV.

The genes are TRBV5-1 and TRBJ1-1; D uncertain. This CDR3 contains 14 residues. V was cut by 3 bases and J by 0 bases, with 9 bases left in between. Germline-derived CDR1 and CDR2 are SGHRS and YFSETQ. Here the CDR3 DNA reads TGCGCCAGCAGCTCGCAGAACATGAACACTGAAGCTTTCTTT. It translates to CASSSQNMNTEAFF.

Notes on this clone: The junction and the germline gene differ at one end; a read error may be behind it. The chain links TRBV9 to TRBJ2-1, with 8 bases aligning to TRBD2. This CDR3 region has 16 residues. Germline V CDR1 and CDR2: SGDLS, YYNGEE. DNA of the CDR3: TGTGCCAGCAGCGACCCGGGGGGGGTCTCCTTCAATGAGCAGTTCTTC. Translating gives CASSDPGGVSFNEQFF.

A few counts support this clone. The chain recombines TRBV12-3 or TRBV12-4 with TRBJ1-1; no clear D. This CDR3 has 12 amino acids. V was shortened by 1 base and J by 6 bases, with 6 bases between the two germline ends. The CDR3 sequence is CASSLVGAEAFF. DNA of the CDR3: TGTGCCAGCAGTTTAGTGGGAGCTGAAGCTTTCTTT.

CDR3 protein: CASSLMGRGSNNEQFF. Written as DNA, the CDR3 is TGTGCCAGCAGCTTGATGGGCCGCGGGAGCAACAATGAGCAGTTCTTC. The chain recombines TRBV5-4 with TRBJ2-1, with 7 bases aligning to TRBD2. Germline values: CDR1 SGHNT, CDR2 YYREEE (reference sequence). The junction had 9 bases not matched to a gene; V was cut back by 1 base and J by 5 bases. The CDR3 runs to 16 residues.

V usage is TRBV7-9 and J usage is TRBJ2-7; 10 bases agree with TRBD2. V dropped 5 bases and J dropped 10; count of bases not matched to a gene: 14. Germline CDR1 and CDR2: SEHNR and FQNEAQ (reference sequence). The CDR3 is 15 residues long. This CDR3 reads CASSPLLAGVESQYF. The CDR3 DNA reads as TGTGCCAGCAGCCCACTGCTAGCGGGAGTTGAATCTCAGTACTTC.